This T cell receptor beta chain was sequenced for a study of shared clonotypes between healthy human individuals. At the level of the study: Each donor had three CD4 naive, three CD4 memory, two CD8 naive and one CD8 memory plate.

Trimming pared 1 base from V and 1 base from J, leaving 13 bases between. CDR3 length equals 16 residues. Germline values: CDR1 SEHNR, CDR2 FQNEAQ (reference sequence). Some clones are missing from TCRdb's copy, which holds only in-frame ones; the method was immunoSEQ multiplex PCR. The table has 800,000 or so clones, about 96% seen once. Selected positively for CCR7 and CD45RO-negative, naive CD8 cells excluded terminally differentiated effector memory CD45RA+ cells. Donors were Caucasian adults residing in Nashville, Tennessee, USA. The source is a man younger than 40 in good health. Material for sequencing was naive CD8+ T cells sorted from blood. The chain has TRBV7-9 and TRBJ1-1; the D gene is possibly TRBD1 (6 bases). The CDR3 sequence: CASSLGAGVRNTEAFF. CDR3 coding DNA: TGTGCCAGCAGCTTAGGAGCAGGGGTCAGGAACACTGAAGCTTTCTTT.